This T cell receptor beta chain comes out of a study of beta chain features in type 1 diabetes. Study-level points and caveats: For cells with high TCR expression, cDNA sequencing could yield over-representation.

Sequencing targeted expressed TCRB transcripts, as all isolated RNA had been reverse transcribed. Regulatory, naive and central memory T cell samples averaged around 3.6 million reads. Data came from immunoSEQ multiplex PCR; TCRdb stores just in-frame clones and leaves some out. Of 200,000 to 250,000 clones detected, 27% appear once; the ten largest clones hold roughly 4%. With V trimmed by 7 bases and J by 4 bases, 6 bases remained unmatched. The CDR3 contains 13 residues. Germline V gives CDR1 SNHLY, CDR2 FYNNEI. As regards this clone: What it binds is unknown.

This chain joins TRBV2 and TRBJ1-1; 7 positions agree with TRBD1. The sequence derives from a man aged 25 to 45 in good health. The sequencing sample was made of central memory CD4+ T cells from blood. The CDR3 DNA reads TGTGCCAGCACTCGACAGGGAGGCACTGAAGCTTTCTTT. Protein sequence: CASTRQGGTEAFF.